This T cell receptor (beta chain) derives from a study of T cells in Graves' hyperthyroidism and ophthalmopathy. Study-wide results and caveats: Among clonotypes expanded in thyroid above 0.001, most were also found in blood.

Graves' hyperthyroidism without ophthalmopathy progression within 18 months was termed stable. Patients were aged 18 to 65, had disease duration under 2 months, and had newly diagnosed hyperthyroidism. Diagnosing involved the use of clinical symptoms, serum thyroxine and TRAb, thyroid ultrasound and orbital computed tomography. The investigators amplified TCR beta CDR3 regions from RNA transcripts. TCR CDR3 underwent first-round RT-PCR with the HTBI primer set. TCRdb itself ran the multiplex PCR reads through MiXCR, one entry per CDR3 protein. The sample includes a few hundred thousand distinct CDR3 sequences, about 43% of them seen just once. Note on this clonotype: Its matching antigen is unknown.

The clonotype originates from a woman aged 18-29 years with Graves' hyperthyroidism. The sample comprised peripheral blood or thyroid tissue (not recorded which).

CDR3 nucleotides: TGCAGTGCTAGGGTAGGAAGTAAGGGGGTGGACAGAGCCTACCATCAGCCCCAGCATTTT. This codes for CSARVGSKGVDRAYHQPQHF. The chain is built from TRBV20-1 and TRBJ1-5, with D tentatively TRBD1 (6 bases). Per the germline V gene, CDR1 is DFQATT and CDR2 is SNEGSKA (reference sequence). Trimming removed 3 bases at V and 5 bases at J, with 32 bases between. The CDR3 contains 20 residues.